The 9 T cell receptor beta chains presented below share a single source sample, sequenced in a study of beta chain features in type 1 diabetes. For these TCRs, the target antigens are not known. Study-wide results and caveats: Across all four CD4+ subsets, people with type 1 diabetes showed modestly shorter TCRB CDR3s.

The study reverse transcribed the entire isolated RNA, so it sequenced expressed TCRB transcripts. The protocol was immunoSEQ multiplex PCR, while the TCRdb copy is restricted to in-frame clones and leaves out a portion. The repertoire has more than 550,000 clones, about an eighth of them found once; the top ten carry 0.04%. The sample was naive CD4+ T cells from blood. Receptors originate from a man aged 18-30 years with type 1 diabetes.

The chain recombines TRBV6-5 with TRBJ1-2, with a tentative D call TRBD1 (6 bases). The germline V gene has CDR1 MNHEY and CDR2 SVGAGI. V gave up 5 bases and J gave up 5 bases, with 15 bases separating them. There are 14 residues in the CDR3. The CDR3 DNA sequence: TGTGCCAGCAGTGCCCGGGAGGGGGAATATGGCTACACCTTC. Translating it yields CASSAREGEYGYTF.

In its sample, this clone was seen a few times. The rearrangement joins TRBV5-1 to TRBJ2-3; D is ambiguous. Germline CDR1 and CDR2: SGHRS and YFSETQ. The CDR3 length is 12 residues. V lost 4 bases and J lost 1, with 4 bases in between. The CDR3 coding sequence is TGCGCCAGCAGCGTGGGCACAGATACGCAGTATTTT. Protein product: CASSVGTDTQYF.

This clone was seen a few times. This chain connects TRBV9 to TRBJ2-7, with a possible D match to TRBD2 (6 bases). The V gene lost 1 base and the J gene lost 5 bases, with 19 bases spanning the gap. CDR1 and CDR2 from the germline V gene are SGDLS and YYNGEE. The CDR3 has 16 residues. The CDR3 DNA sequence: TGTGCCAGCAGCGTACTCGGAAGTGGAGGGTTCCACGAGCAGTACTTC. It specifies CASSVLGSGGFHEQYF. Filled out from reference TRBV9 and TRBJ2-7, the complete variable domain reads DSGVTQTPKHLITATGQRVTLRCSPRSGDLSVYWYQQSLDQGLQFLIQYYNGEERAKGNILERFSAQQFPDLHSELNLSSLELGDSALYFCASSVLGSGGFHEQYFGPGTRLTVT.

The V gene is TRBV28, the J gene TRBJ2-5, with D perhaps TRBD1 or TRBD2 (5 bases each). V lost 7 bases and J 0 bases, leaving 27 bases between the germline ends. The CDR3 spans 19 residues. CDR1 and CDR2 from the germline V gene are MDHEN and SYDVKM. Here the CDR3 reads CASKGIVGRMGVYQETQYF. In DNA form, the CDR3 reads TGTGCCAGCAAGGGTATAGTGGGACGTATGGGAGTGTACCAAGAGACCCAGTACTTC.

The chain carries TRBV6-5 and TRBJ1-1; D is unclear. Trimming took off 0 bases at V and 4 bases at J, with 9 bases between the two ends. Germline V CDR1 and CDR2: MNHEY, SVGAGI. The CDR3 has 14 amino acids. The CDR3 region has the DNA TGTGCCAGCAGTTACTCGTCTTGGAGCACTGAAGCTTTCTTT. This translates into CASSYSSWSTEAFF.

This clone was detected a few times. This sequence joins TRBV7-2 and TRBJ2-7; 11 nucleotides line up with TRBD2. Germline V lookup: CDR1 SGHTA, CDR2 FQGNSA. The ends lost 5 bases at V and 4 bases at J; junction bases unmatched: 7. The CDR3 has 15 amino acids. The CDR3 DNA is TGTGCCAGCAGCATAGGTGGGACTAGCGGATACGAGCAGTACTTC. Translation gives CASSIGGTSGYEQYF.

This clone was detected a few times. The chain joins TRBV29-1 to TRBJ2-1, with 11 bases that match TRBD1. Germline assignment: CDR1 SQVTM and CDR2 ANQGSEA. The CDR3 sequence is 14 residues long. Germline trimming cut 5 bases from V and 7 bases from J; bases unmatched to any gene: 7. The CDR3 sequence: CSVSGQGVGNEQFF. CDR3 DNA sequence: TGCAGCGTTTCGGGACAGGGGGTAGGAAATGAGCAGTTCTTC.

This clone has just a few counts. The chain combines TRBV29-1 with TRBJ1-2; no clear D gene. The length of the CDR3 is 14 residues. The V end was cut by 6 bases, the J end by 3 bases, with 17 bases between. Germline CDR1 SQVTM, CDR2 ANQGSEA. CDR3 nucleotide sequence: TGCAGCGTCGCCACTAGAATTGGTCACTATGGCTACACCTTC. This codes for CSVATRIGHYGYTF.

This clone has just a few counts. This CDR3 is also generated by other DNA sequences in the sample. This chain connects TRBV6-5 to TRBJ1-2, with D perhaps matching TRBD1 (6 bases). CDR3 length: 13 residues. From germline, CDR1 is MNHEY and CDR2 SVGAGI. V was trimmed by 5 bases and J by 4 bases, leaving 11 bases between them. The CDR3 DNA reads as TGTGCCAGCAGTGCCGGACAGTCCTATGGCTACACCTTC. The encoded protein is CASSAGQSYGYTF.